The source of this T cell receptor (beta chain) is a study of Ad26.COV2.S vaccination and SARS-CoV-2 variants. Findings and limits, study-wide: Participants given vaccine showed non-spike TCR breadth similar to that of placebo recipients. Post-vaccination breadth of spike-specific CD8+ and CD4+ T cell responses was reportedly substantial. While placebo recipients had lower spike-specific TCR breadth, vaccine recipients had more.

On this clone: Its antigen is as yet unknown.

With 5 bases removed from V and 5 bases from J, the gap between germline ends came to 18 bases. This CDR3 spans 15 amino acids. The V gene's germline CDR1 is MNHEY and CDR2 SVGAGI. Method: immunoSEQ multiplex PCR; TCRdb's copy keeps in-frame clones and lacks some. The sample carries more than 150,000 clones, about 83% recorded once. The clonotype was recovered from a human donor who had recovered from COVID-19. The specimen comprised peripheral blood, sampled after recovery from COVID-19. The chain links TRBV6-5 to TRBJ1-1; D call uncertain. In nucleotides, the CDR3 is TGTGCCAGCAGTCACGACGGGAGGCAGAGGACTGAAGCTTTCTTT. Encoded protein: CASSHDGRQRTEAFF.